Shown below are 26 T cell receptor beta chains from a single sample sequenced in a study of cytomegalovirus exposure and HLA in healthy donors. In the PCR, 60 Vbeta and 13 Jbeta primers were used. The assay was immunoSEQ multiplex PCR, and TCRdb's table has in-frame clones only and misses some. The table has 130,000 to 150,000 clones, about 72% seen once; the top ten hold 2.1%. Material for sequencing was PBMCs. Receptor source: a man aged 40-49 years in good health and CMV-seronegative.

This sequence joins TRBV19 and TRBJ2-7, with 8 bases fitting TRBD2. The CDR3 totals 14 residues. V was clipped by 3 bases and J by 6 bases; unmatched bases: 7. CDR1 and CDR2 from the germline V gene are LNHDA and SQIVND (reference sequence). The CDR3 coding sequence is TGTGCCAGTAGTATCGGGACGGGGGGGACCGAGCAGTACTTC. This gives the protein CASSIGTGGTEQYF.

The chain links TRBV14 to TRBJ1-2; no definite D call. The germline V gene has CDR1 SGHDN and CDR2 FVKESK. V was pared by 3 bases and J by 3 bases, with 8 bases between. There are 13 residues in the CDR3. In nucleotides, the CDR3 is TGTGCCAGCAGCCATGGGCAGTACTATGGCTACACCTTC. Amino acid sequence: CASSHGQYYGYTF.

The chain couples TRBV5-6 to TRBJ1-1; a weak D match, TRBD1 (6 bases). Trimming stripped 4 bases from V and 3 bases from J, with 16 bases between. The CDR3 consists of 15 residues. The germline V gene has CDR1 SGHDT and CDR2 YYEEEE. The CDR3 reads CASSLGAGGYTEAFF. The CDR3 bases are TGTGCCAGCAGCCTGGGGGCTGGGGGCTACACTGAAGCTTTCTTT.

This chain connects TRBV7-2 to TRBJ2-5, with TRBD1 as a possible D gene (5 bases). Between the trimmed V and J ends, which lost 1 base and 2 bases, there was a span of 8 bases. This CDR3 contains 14 residues. The V gene's germline CDR1 is SGHTA and CDR2 FQGNSA. CDR3 coding DNA: TGTGCCAGCAGCTTAGACCAGGGACAAGAGACCCAGTACTTC. It is translated as CASSLDQGQETQYF.

This clone has more than one count but fewer than ten. The rearrangement links TRBV18 to TRBJ1-1; D is uncertain. The ends were cut back, 2 bases at V and 0 bases at J, with 7 bases in the middle. Germline-derived CDR1 and CDR2 are KGHSH and LQKENI. The CDR3 contains 14 residues. The DNA of the CDR3 is TGTGCCAGCTCACCATGGTCTATGAACACTGAAGCTTTCTTT. This gives the protein CASSPWSMNTEAFF.

The chain links TRBV28 to TRBJ2-1, with TRBD2 matching 11 bases. V shed 5 bases and J 5 bases; nucleotides not matched to a gene: 14. This CDR3 is built from 18 residues. The V gene's germline CDR1 is MDHEN and CDR2 SYDVKM. CDR3 sequence: CASSLPPGTSGDNNEQFF. Here the CDR3 DNA reads TGTGCCAGCAGTCTCCCTCCCGGGACTAGCGGAGACAACAATGAGCAGTTCTTC.

The rearrangement links TRBV4-3 to TRBJ2-5; TRBD1 matches at 10 bases. Near its end, the DNA agrees better with TRBJ2-7, so the J call may be wrong. The CDR3 runs 19 residues. CDR1 and CDR2 (germline): LGHNA, YSLEER. CDR3 protein: CASSQDWLSGTGDSYEQYF. For the CDR3, the DNA is TGCGCCAGCAGCCAAGATTGGTTGTCCGGGACAGGGGACTCCTACGAGCAGTACTTC.

This chain connects TRBV10-2 to TRBJ1-2; unclear D gene. Germline values: CDR1 WSHSY, CDR2 SAAADI. This CDR3 is built from 12 residues. V dropped 0 bases and J dropped 6 bases, with 5 bases sitting between them. CDR3 residues: CASSESADGYTF. The CDR3 DNA sequence: TGCGCCAGCAGTGAGTCGGCCGATGGCTACACCTTC.

The chain couples TRBV5-1 to TRBJ2-7; 7 bases agree with TRBD2. This CDR3 has 14 residues. Trimming cost V 0 bases and J 5 bases; bases outside gene matches: 5. Germline V lookup: CDR1 SGHRS, CDR2 YFSETQ. The CDR3 here is CASSLVAGAHEQYF. CDR3 coding DNA: TGCGCCAGCAGCTTGGTTGCGGGAGCCCACGAGCAGTACTTC. The full variable domain, completed using reference TRBV5-1 and TRBJ2-7, is KAGVTQTPRYLIKTRGQQVTLSCSPISGHRSVSWYQQTPGQGLQFLFEYFSETQRNKGNFPGRFSGRQFSNSRSEMNVSTLELGDSALYLCASSLVAGAHEQYFGPGTRLTVT.

The chain is built from TRBV6-4 and TRBJ1-1; perhaps TRBD1 as D (5 bases). Trimming took off 7 bases at V and 4 bases at J, with 16 bases between the two ends. Looked up from germline, CDR1 is MRHNA and CDR2 is SNTAGT. The CDR3 length is 14 residues. The CDR3 nucleotides are TGTGCCAGCACCCCATTTCCCGGGGGCACTGAAGCTTTCTTT. Protein sequence: CASTPFPGGTEAFF.

The chain carries TRBV5-1 and TRBJ2-7; D may be TRBD1 (5 bases). Between the trimmed V and J ends, which lost 3 bases and 3 bases, there was a span of 13 bases. The CDR3 totals 14 residues. Germline values: CDR1 SGHRS, CDR2 YFSETQ. CDR3 protein: CASSSQGIDYEQYF. The CDR3 DNA follows: TGCGCCAGCAGCTCCCAGGGAATCGACTACGAGCAGTACTTC. The full variable domain, completed using reference TRBV5-1 and TRBJ2-7, is KAGVTQTPRYLIKTRGQQVTLSCSPISGHRSVSWYQQTPGQGLQFLFEYFSETQRNKGNFPGRFSGRQFSNSRSEMNVSTLELGDSALYLCASSSQGIDYEQYFGPGTRLTVT.

The chain carries TRBV27 and TRBJ1-5; the D gene is possibly TRBD1 (6 bases). This CDR3 spans 14 amino acids. V lost 5 bases and J 2 bases, leaving 10 bases between the germline ends. In germline, CDR1 is MNHEY, CDR2 SMNVEV (reference sequence). In DNA form, the CDR3 reads TGTGCCAGCAGTCAGGGGCGAGGCAATCAGCCCCAGCATTTT. It is translated as CASSQGRGNQPQHF.

This CDR3 is CASLEGGGNNEQFF. The CDR3 region has the DNA TGTGCCAGCTTAGAGGGGGGGGGTAACAATGAGCAGTTCTTC. The chain joins TRBV7-9 to TRBJ2-1, with D possibly matching TRBD2 (7 bases). This CDR3 spans 14 amino acids. Looked up from germline, CDR1 is SEHNR and CDR2 is FQNEAQ (reference sequence). Trimming removed 8 bases at V and 5 bases at J, with 16 bases between.

This clone has a handful of counts. The V gene is TRBV18, the J gene TRBJ1-2; 7 bases align to TRBD1. V shed 4 bases, J shed 2 bases, and the junction held 7 bases outside the gene matches. The CDR3 runs to 15 residues. Germline V gene sequence: CDR1 KGHSH, CDR2 LQKENI. The CDR3 protein is CASSLRQGWNYGYTF. In DNA form, the CDR3 reads TGTGCCAGCTCACTTCGACAGGGATGGAACTATGGCTACACCTTC.

In its sample, this clone was seen a few times. The gene calls are TRBV6-5 and TRBJ1-3; D remains unclear. V was cut by 5 bases and J by 3 bases, with 8 bases left in between. The length of the CDR3 is 13 residues. CDR1 and CDR2 (germline): MNHEY, SVGAGI. The CDR3 DNA reads TGTGCCAGCAGTCCAGGTCATGGAAACACCATATATTTT. This encodes CASSPGHGNTIYF.

V and J are TRBV6-6 and TRBJ2-2; D is unclear. The V end was cut by 2 bases, the J end by 2 bases, with 6 bases between. From germline, CDR1 is MNHNY and CDR2 SVGAGI (reference sequence). This CDR3 region has 14 residues. The CDR3 region is CASSYEANTGELFF. Written as DNA, the CDR3 is TGTGCCAGCAGTTACGAGGCAAACACCGGGGAGCTGTTTTTT.

This clone has a single count. The chain has TRBV9 and TRBJ1-5; D is perhaps TRBD1 (5 bases). Trimming stripped 1 base from V and 7 bases from J, with 12 bases between. The CDR3 runs to 14 residues. CDR1 is SGDLS and CDR2 is YYNGEE in the germline V gene. The CDR3: CASSVYSGGQPQHF. Here the CDR3 DNA reads TGTGCCAGCAGCGTATATTCGGGGGGGCAGCCCCAGCATTTT.

The rearrangement links TRBV7-9 to TRBJ1-2; 7 bases fit TRBD1. V lost 5 bases to trimming and J lost 4 bases; unmatched junction nucleotides: 10. The CDR3 spans 15 residues. CDR1 SEHNR and CDR2 FQNEAQ come from the germline V gene (reference sequence). The CDR3 nucleotides read TGTGCCAGCAGCGGGACAGATCGGGTTAGCTATGGCTACACCTTC. Translated, it gives CASSGTDRVSYGYTF.

In this sample, this clone turned up once. The V gene is TRBV4-1, the J gene TRBJ2-1; perhaps TRBD2 as D (5 bases). Germline values: CDR1 MGHRA, CDR2 YSYEKL. V gave up 2 bases and J gave up 9 bases, with 11 bases separating them. This CDR3 is built from 13 residues. The CDR3 sequence: CASSQLTLVEQFF. The CDR3 bases are TGCGCCAGCAGCCAACTTACACTAGTTGAGCAGTTCTTC.

For this clone: At one end the junction does not follow the germline gene, possibly because of a read error. The chain couples TRBV9 to TRBJ2-2, with D possibly being TRBD2 (6 bases). Germline V gives CDR1 SGDLS, CDR2 YYNGEE. The CDR3 consists of 14 residues. This chain's CDR3 is CASSGWRNTGGLFF. CDR3 DNA sequence: TGTGCCAGTTCAGGGTGGCGGAACACCGGGGGGCTGTTTTTT.

The J gene is TRBJ2-5, the V gene TRBV7-9; tentatively, D is TRBD1 (5 bases). With 1 base removed from V and 5 bases from J, the gap between germline ends came to 8 bases. Per the germline V gene, CDR1 is SEHNR and CDR2 is FQNEAQ (reference sequence). CDR3 length equals 13 residues. In DNA, the CDR3 is TGTGCCAGCAGCTTAGGGGGCCGGGAGACCCAGTACTTC. It encodes CASSLGGRETQYF.

This clone was detected only a few times. V is TRBV5-8 and J is TRBJ2-5, with 14 bases that match TRBD2. The CDR3 has 17 amino acids. Trimming cost V 0 bases and J 5 bases; bases outside gene matches: 6. Germline CDR1 reads SGHTS; CDR2 reads YDEGEE. CDR3 residues: CASSLGLAGGSGETQYF. As DNA, the CDR3 is TGTGCCAGCAGCTTGGGACTAGCGGGGGGGTCGGGGGAGACCCAGTACTTC.

In its sample, this clone was seen a few times. This rearrangement joins TRBV10-1 to TRBJ1-1; maybe TRBD1 (6 bases). V lost 4 bases and J lost 3, with 12 bases in between. This CDR3 contains 14 residues. Germline V gene sequence: CDR1 WNHNN, CDR2 SYGVQD (reference sequence). CDR3 in amino acids: CASSGTGTHTEAFF. The DNA of the CDR3 is TGCGCCAGCAGTGGGACCGGGACACACACTGAAGCTTTCTTT.

The chain uses TRBV4-1 and TRBJ2-6; 8 bases line up with TRBD1. The junction had 6 bases not matched to a gene; V was cut back by 1 base and J by 4 bases. The CDR3 runs 17 residues. The germline gives CDR1 MGHRA, CDR2 YSYEKL. The CDR3, as DNA: TGCGCCAGCAGCCAAGGGGCAGGGGGCTCCGGGGCCAACGTCCTGACTTTC. Translated: CASSQGAGGSGANVLTF.

This clone was observed a handful of times. The rearrangement uses TRBV6-1 and TRBJ1-4, with D possibly matching TRBD1 (5 bases). The CDR3 loop spans 15 amino acids. V was shortened by 2 bases and J by 7 bases, with 14 bases between the two germline ends. Per the germline V gene, CDR1 is MNHNS and CDR2 is SASEGT. The CDR3 region has the DNA TGTGCCAGCAGTGAAATTCGGGGGGTTGGTGAAAAACTGTTTTTT. This encodes CASSEIRGVGEKLFF.

A word on this clone: A junction end diverges from the germline sequence, so it may reflect a read error. V is TRBV7-9 and J is TRBJ1-2; TRBD1 aligns across 10 bases. Germline CDR1 and CDR2: SEHNR and FQNEAQ (reference sequence). The CDR3 covers 13 residues. In DNA, the CDR3 is TGTGCCAGCAGCTTCGGACAGGGGGATGGCTACCCCTTC. Its translation is CASSFGQGDGYPF.